This T cell receptor (beta chain) was profiled in a study of T cell repertoires in cytomegalovirus infection. Study-wide points: There were carriers of CMV plus the relevant HLA, and cumulative public TCR beta family frequency identified them.

As regards this clonotype: Its antigen is currently unknown.

TCRdb independently ran MiXCR on the reads; one entry per CDR3 protein. The sample comprises roughly 280,000 distinct CDR3 sequences, about 20% of which are singletons, and around 20% rests with the top ten. V was cut by 5 bases and J by 0 bases, with 13 bases left in between. This CDR3 has 14 residues. CDR1 DFQATT and CDR2 SNEGSKA come from the germline V gene (reference sequence). The chain uses TRBV20-1 and TRBJ1-1; D gene ambiguous. The sequence derives from a human donor in good health (CMV status not recorded). Some clones in this sample may be carry-over from other donors' samples. This material consisted of cultured PBMCs, taken from culture after CMV antigen stimulation. The CDR3 nucleotides read TGCAGTGCTTTGTCCAGGCCCTTGAACACTGAAGCTTTCTTT. Its protein product is CSALSRPLNTEAFF.